These T cell receptor beta chains were read from a single sample in a study of cytomegalovirus exposure and HLA in healthy donors. The table came from immunoSEQ multiplex PCR; TCRdb's copy has only in-frame clones and leaves some out. The table records tens of thousands of clones, roughly 71% of them present only once. Material: PBMCs. These receptor sequences come from a man aged 50-59 years in good health and CMV-seronegative. Each CDR3 is given with its conserved first and last residue. Fields, in order: J gene, D gene, clone size, CDR3 length, V gene, CDR3 protein, CDR3 DNA. The D gene is left open where the match is weak. Clone size is given for some rows only: seen once, a few or many times, or a class if the clone is expanded.

j_gene: TRBJ1-1; d_gene: .; abundance: .; len: 16; v_gene: TRBV4-2; CDR3aa: CASSQSLGEGMPEAFF; CDR3nt: TGTGCCAGCAGCCAGAGTCTAGGTGAGGGTATGCCTGAAGCTTTCTTT
j_gene: TRBJ2-2; d_gene: .; abundance: .; len: 13; v_gene: TRBV5-1; CDR3aa: CASDLGNTGELFF; CDR3nt: TGCGCCAGCGACTTAGGGAACACCGGGGAGCTGTTTTTT
j_gene: TRBJ2-3; d_gene: TRBD2; abundance: .; len: 15; v_gene: TRBV6-1; CDR3aa: CASSDGLAGTDTQYF; CDR3nt: TGTGCCAGCAGTGATGGGCTAGCGGGCACAGATACGCAGTATTTT
j_gene: TRBJ2-4; d_gene: .; abundance: .; len: 15; v_gene: TRBV5-1; CDR3aa: CASSLGRQAKNIQYF; CDR3nt: TGCGCCAGCAGCTTGGGGCGACAGGCCAAAAACATTCAGTACTTC
j_gene: TRBJ1-4; d_gene: .; abundance: .; len: 12; v_gene: TRBV7-9; CDR3aa: CASSFTGEKLFF; CDR3nt: TGTGCCAGCAGCTTTACAGGAGAAAAACTGTTTTTT
j_gene: TRBJ2-1; d_gene: TRBD2; abundance: few; len: 13; v_gene: TRBV2; CDR3aa: CATQGLAGGEQFF; CDR3nt: TGTGCCACCCAGGGGCTAGCGGGAGGTGAGCAGTTCTTC
j_gene: TRBJ1-5; d_gene: .; abundance: .; len: 14; v_gene: TRBV7-2; CDR3aa: CASSLGRSHQPQHF; CDR3nt: TGTGCCAGCAGCTTAGGGCGGTCACATCAGCCCCAGCATTTT
j_gene: TRBJ1-4; d_gene: .; abundance: .; len: 14; v_gene: TRBV6-5; CDR3aa: CASKGGQGYEKLFF; CDR3nt: TGTGCCAGCAAGGGGGGGCAGGGTTATGAAAAACTGTTTTTT
j_gene: TRBJ2-5; d_gene: TRBD1; abundance: .; len: 13; v_gene: TRBV6-5; CDR3aa: CASSYRGRETQYF; CDR3nt: TGTGCCAGCAGTTACAGGGGGCGAGAGACCCAGTACTTC
j_gene: TRBJ1-5; d_gene: .; abundance: few; len: 13; v_gene: TRBV6-5; CDR3aa: CASSPGIFQPQHF; CDR3nt: TGTGCCAGCAGCCCAGGTATCTTTCAGCCCCAGCATTTT
j_gene: TRBJ2-1; d_gene: .; abundance: few; len: 15; v_gene: TRBV29-1; CDR3aa: CSALRIRPLYNEQFF; CDR3nt: TGCAGCGCATTGAGGATCCGGCCCCTCTACAATGAGCAGTTCTTC
j_gene: TRBJ1-2; d_gene: TRBD1; abundance: once; len: 13; v_gene: TRBV6-6; CDR3aa: CASSRQGQGGYTF; CDR3nt: TGTGCCAGCAGCCGACAGGGACAAGGTGGCTACACCTTC
j_gene: TRBJ2-4; d_gene: TRBD2; abundance: few; len: 16; v_gene: TRBV5-1; CDR3aa: CASSLSPGGTKNIQYF; CDR3nt: TGCGCCAGCAGCTTGTCTCCGGGGGGGACCAAAAACATTCAGTACTTC
j_gene: TRBJ1-2; d_gene: .; abundance: .; len: 14; v_gene: TRBV27; CDR3aa: CASSLSPGLDGYTF; CDR3nt: TGTGCCAGCAGTTTATCGCCAGGGTTAGATGGCTACACCTTC
j_gene: TRBJ2-1; d_gene: .; abundance: few; len: 10; v_gene: TRBV29-1; CDR3aa: CSVVLGEQFF; CDR3nt: TGCAGCGTTGTTCTAGGTGAGCAGTTCTTC
j_gene: TRBJ1-6; d_gene: TRBD1; abundance: .; len: 14; v_gene: TRBV7-9; CDR3aa: CASSFTGDNSPLHF; CDR3nt: TGTGCCAGCAGCTTCACAGGGGACAATTCACCCCTCCACTTT
j_gene: TRBJ1-2; d_gene: TRBD1; abundance: .; len: 14; v_gene: TRBV5-1; CDR3aa: CASTLITGDYGYTF; CDR3nt: TGCGCCAGCACCCTAATAACAGGGGACTATGGCTACACCTTC
j_gene: TRBJ2-5; d_gene: TRBD2; abundance: .; len: 15; v_gene: TRBV28; CDR3aa: CASSPAQAGGGPQYF; CDR3nt: TGTGCCAGCAGTCCTGCACAAGCGGGGGGGGGACCCCAGTACTTC
j_gene: TRBJ1-1; d_gene: .; abundance: .; len: 14; v_gene: TRBV19; CDR3aa: CASSINRLNTEAFF; CDR3nt: TGTGCCAGTAGTATAAACAGGTTGAACACTGAAGCTTTCTTT
j_gene: TRBJ2-2; d_gene: TRBD1; abundance: .; len: 13; v_gene: TRBV2; CDR3aa: CASSGQSTGELFF; CDR3nt: TGTGCCAGCTCGGGACAGTCCACCGGGGAGCTGTTTTTT
j_gene: TRBJ2-7; d_gene: TRBD2; abundance: .; len: 14; v_gene: TRBV28; CDR3aa: CASTKAGGPYEQYF; CDR3nt: TGTGCCAGCACCAAAGCGGGGGGCCCCTACGAGCAGTACTTC
j_gene: TRBJ2-3; d_gene: TRBD1; abundance: .; len: 13; v_gene: TRBV28; CDR3aa: CASSTTGVDTQYF; CDR3nt: TGTGCCAGCAGTACGACAGGGGTAGATACGCAGTATTTT
j_gene: TRBJ2-3; d_gene: .; abundance: .; len: 16; v_gene: TRBV5-1; CDR3aa: CASSLTAGGAADTQYF; CDR3nt: TGCGCCAGCAGCCTGACGGCTGGGGGGGCGGCAGATACGCAGTATTTT
j_gene: TRBJ2-1; d_gene: .; abundance: .; len: 15; v_gene: TRBV6-6; CDR3aa: CASSYSLDWADEQFF; CDR3nt: TGTGCCAGCAGTTACTCTTTGGACTGGGCCGATGAGCAGTTCTTC
j_gene: TRBJ1-1; d_gene: .; abundance: .; len: 15; v_gene: TRBV10-3; CDR3aa: CAISERVRVNTEAFF; CDR3nt: TGTGCCATCAGTGAGCGGGTCAGGGTCAACACTGAAGCTTTCTTT
j_gene: TRBJ2-2; d_gene: .; abundance: .; len: 13; v_gene: TRBV7-2; CDR3aa: CASSLRSTSDPFF; CDR3nt: TGTGCCAGCAGCTTGCGATCGACCAGCGACCCGTTTTTT
j_gene: TRBJ1-2; d_gene: TRBD1; abundance: .; len: 14; v_gene: TRBV29-1; CDR3aa: CSVLKGTGGYGYTF; CDR3nt: TGCAGCGTCCTGAAGGGGACAGGGGGCTATGGCTACACCTTC
j_gene: TRBJ2-7; d_gene: TRBD1; abundance: .; len: 13; v_gene: TRBV7-2; CDR3aa: CASSWGQGGEQYF; CDR3nt: TGTGCCAGCAGCTGGGGACAGGGTGGAGAGCAGTACTTC
j_gene: TRBJ2-3; d_gene: TRBD2; abundance: .; len: 16; v_gene: TRBV10-3; CDR3aa: CAISETSGTYTDTQYF; CDR3nt: TGTGCCATCAGTGAGACCAGCGGGACTTACACAGATACGCAGTATTTT
j_gene: TRBJ1-3; d_gene: .; abundance: few; len: 15; v_gene: TRBV5-1; CDR3aa: CASSLGSSSGNTIYF; CDR3nt: TGCGCCAGCAGCTTGGGTTCTAGCTCTGGAAACACCATATATTTT
j_gene: TRBJ1-2; d_gene: .; abundance: .; len: 15; v_gene: TRBV19; CDR3aa: CASSIGAPGKYGYTF; CDR3nt: TGTGCCAGTAGTATAGGTGCCCCGGGAAAGTATGGCTACACCTTC
j_gene: TRBJ2-5; d_gene: TRBD2; abundance: .; len: 15; v_gene: TRBV5-4; CDR3aa: CASSSGVGRGETQYF; CDR3nt: TGTGCCAGCAGCTCTGGTGTGGGGAGGGGAGAGACCCAGTACTTC
j_gene: TRBJ1-6; d_gene: TRBD1; abundance: .; len: 14; v_gene: TRBV7-2; CDR3aa: CASTPRTGNSPLHF; CDR3nt: TGTGCCAGCACTCCCCGGACAGGGAATTCACCCCTCCACTTT
j_gene: TRBJ1-4; d_gene: .; abundance: .; len: 16; v_gene: TRBV7-9; CDR3aa: CASSPRGDVPNEKLFF; CDR3nt: TGTGCCAGCAGTCCTCGGGGGGACGTTCCTAATGAAAAACTGTTTTTT
j_gene: TRBJ2-2; d_gene: .; abundance: .; len: 14; v_gene: TRBV5-1; CDR3aa: CASSFRTPPRELFF; CDR3nt: TGCGCCAGCAGCTTCCGGACTCCCCCCCGGGAGCTGTTTTTT
j_gene: TRBJ1-6; d_gene: .; abundance: few; len: 14; v_gene: TRBV5-4; CDR3aa: CASSPGGGDSPLHF; CDR3nt: TGTGCCAGCAGCCCGGGCGGAGGGGATTCACCCCTCCACTTT
j_gene: TRBJ2-5; d_gene: TRBD2; abundance: once; len: 14; v_gene: TRBV2; CDR3aa: CARGGGGSQETQYF; CDR3nt: TGTGCCAGGGGGGGCGGGGGGTCCCAAGAGACCCAGTACTTC
j_gene: TRBJ1-5; d_gene: .; abundance: .; len: 13; v_gene: TRBV12-5; CDR3aa: CPSRALGNQPQHF; CDR3nt: TGTCCCTCCAGGGCGCTAGGCAATCAGCCCCAGCATTTT
j_gene: TRBJ1-4; d_gene: .; abundance: .; len: 16; v_gene: TRBV10-3; CDR3aa: CAISESRETLNEKLFF; CDR3nt: TGTGCCATCAGTGAGTCTCGAGAGACACTTAATGAAAAACTGTTTTTT
j_gene: TRBJ2-5; d_gene: TRBD2; abundance: .; len: 15; v_gene: TRBV7-2; CDR3aa: CASRRLAGEGETQYF; CDR3nt: TGTGCCAGCAGGAGACTAGCGGGGGAGGGGGAGACCCAGTACTTC
j_gene: TRBJ2-7; d_gene: .; abundance: once; len: 14; v_gene: TRBV7-3; CDR3aa: CASSLIGGGKEQYF; CDR3nt: TGTGCCAGCAGCTTAATCGGGGGTGGTAAAGAGCAGTACTTC
j_gene: TRBJ1-1; d_gene: .; abundance: .; len: 14; v_gene: TRBV9; CDR3aa: CASSLGGDNTEAFF; CDR3nt: TGTGCCAGCAGCCTCGGGGGTGACAACACTGAAGCTTTCTTT
j_gene: TRBJ2-7; d_gene: .; abundance: once; len: 14; v_gene: TRBV7-6; CDR3aa: CASSPGQYSYEQYF; CDR3nt: TGTGCCAGCAGCCCAGGACAATACTCCTACGAGCAGTACTTC
j_gene: TRBJ2-1; d_gene: .; abundance: .; len: 12; v_gene: TRBV12-5; CDR3aa: CASGFTPGEQFF; CDR3nt: TGTGCTAGTGGTTTCACCCCGGGAGAGCAGTTCTTC
j_gene: TRBJ1-6; d_gene: .; abundance: .; len: 13; v_gene: TRBV9; CDR3aa: CASSSLQGSPLHF; CDR3nt: TGTGCCAGCAGCTCCCTTCAGGGTTCACCCCTCCACTTT
j_gene: TRBJ2-3; d_gene: .; abundance: .; len: 14; v_gene: TRBV9; CDR3aa: CASSVSLATDTQYF; CDR3nt: TGTGCCAGCAGCGTAAGCCTAGCCACAGATACGCAGTATTTT